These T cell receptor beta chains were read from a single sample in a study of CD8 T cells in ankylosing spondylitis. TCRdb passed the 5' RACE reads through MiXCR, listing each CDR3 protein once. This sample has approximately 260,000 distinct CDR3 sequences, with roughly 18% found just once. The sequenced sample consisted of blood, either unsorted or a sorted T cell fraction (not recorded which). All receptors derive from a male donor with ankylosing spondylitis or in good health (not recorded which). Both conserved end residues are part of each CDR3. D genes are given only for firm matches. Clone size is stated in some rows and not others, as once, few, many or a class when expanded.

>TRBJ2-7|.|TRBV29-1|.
TGCAGCGTCACAGGAGGGGAGAGTTACGAGCAGTACTTC
CSVTGGESYEQYF
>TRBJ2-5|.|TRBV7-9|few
TGTGCCAGCAGCGCTGTGGAGGTGGAGACCCAGTACTTC
CASSAVEVETQYF
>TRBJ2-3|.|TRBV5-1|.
TGCGCCAGCAGCGGGGGGACAGCACACAACACAGATACGCAGTATTTT
CASSGGTAHNTDTQYF
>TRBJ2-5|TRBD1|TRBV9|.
TGTGCCAGCAGCACCCGGACAGGGGGCACAGAGACCCAGTACTTC
CASSTRTGGTETQYF
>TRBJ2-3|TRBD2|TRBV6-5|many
TGTGCCAGCAGTTACTCGGTTAGCGGGAGTTTAACAGATACGCAGTATTTT
CASSYSVSGSLTDTQYF
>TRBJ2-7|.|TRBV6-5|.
TGTGCCAGCAGTTACCTCGGGTCGGGGGAGCAGTACTTC
CASSYLGSGEQYF
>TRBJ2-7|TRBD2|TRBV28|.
TGTGCCAGCAGTTTAGTGGGACTAGGGTACGAGCAGTACTTC
CASSLVGLGYEQYF
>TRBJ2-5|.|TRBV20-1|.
TGCAGTGCTACCTCTAGCGCCCAAGAGACCCAGTACTTC
CSATSSAQETQYF
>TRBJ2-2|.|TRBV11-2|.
TGTGCCAGCAACCCCCGGGACCCGAACACCGGGGAGCTGTTTTTT
CASNPRDPNTGELFF
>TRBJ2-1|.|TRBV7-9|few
TGTGCCAGCAGCTTAGGACAGACGGCTGAGCAGTTCTTC
CASSLGQTAEQFF
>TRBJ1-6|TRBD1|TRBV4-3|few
TGCGCCAGCAGCGCGGACAGGGGGCATTCACCCCTCCACTTT
CASSADRGHSPLHF
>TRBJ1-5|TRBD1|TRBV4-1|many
TGCGCCAGCAGCGGACAGGGGGCGGATAGCAATCAGCCCCAGCATTTT
CASSGQGADSNQPQHF
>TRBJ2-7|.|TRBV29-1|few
TGCAGCGTTGTGTTCAGGGCCCGCTACGAGCAGTACTTC
CSVVFRARYEQYF
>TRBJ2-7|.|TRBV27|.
TGTGCCAGCAGTTTATTGGCAACCTACGAGCAGTACTTC
CASSLLATYEQYF